One T cell receptor (beta chain) is described in this entry. Its target is not known. The data derive from a study of cytomegalovirus exposure and HLA in healthy donors. Overall study results and limits: Association of approximately 18,000 TCR beta sequences with HLA alleles was found at 0.05 false discovery rate in a later analysis. The study flagged approximately 180 TCR beta chains as cytomegalovirus-associated. Analysis was performed later, and it showed HLA-associated TCR beta chains to be more clonally expanded than equally common others.

The PCR contained 60 Vbeta and 13 Jbeta primers. Some clones are missing from TCRdb's copy, which holds only in-frame ones; the method was immunoSEQ multiplex PCR. Counted here are approximately 140,000 clones, around three quarters occurring once; the ten biggest clones make up more than 0.85%. The sequence was collected from a young man in good health and CMV-seronegative. The sequenced sample was PBMCs.

The CDR3 region is CASSDRPNTEAFF. Written as DNA, the CDR3 is TGTGCCAGTAGTGACAGGCCTAACACTGAAGCTTTCTTT. This chain uses TRBV19 with TRBJ1-1; a weak D match, TRBD1 (6 bases). Germline CDR1 LNHDA, CDR2 SQIVND (reference sequence). The CDR3 is 13 amino acids. Trimming stripped 5 bases from V and 2 bases from J, with 9 bases between. Based on the CDR3 plus reference TRBV19 and TRBJ1-1, the full variable domain is DGGITQSPKYLFRKEGQNVTLSCEQNLNHDAMYWYRQDPGQGLRLIYYSQIVNDFQKGDIAEGYSVSREKKESFPLTVTSAQKNPTAFYLCASSDRPNTEAFFGQGTRLTVV.